This T cell receptor beta chain was found in a study of cytomegalovirus exposure and HLA in healthy donors. Notes on the study in general: The study labeled 180 or so TCR beta chains cytomegalovirus-associated.

PCR involved 60 Vbeta and 13 Jbeta primers. The repertoire was sequenced with immunoSEQ multiplex PCR; TCRdb's copy has only in-frame clones and lacks some. There are about 170,000 clones in the sample; around 81% occur only once, and approximately 2.2% lies in the top ten. This CDR3 is 14 amino acids long. The germline CDR1 and CDR2 sequences are MGHDK and SYGVNS. Trimming took 1 base from V and 2 from J, leaving 8 bases between them. As regards this clone: The antigen is not known.

This TCR derives from a woman aged 30 to 39 in good health and CMV-seropositive. J is TRBJ1-2 and V is TRBV25-1; TRBD1 is a possible D gene (6 bases). The sequencing sample was made of PBMCs. The CDR3 here is CASSELGQNYGYTF. The CDR3 DNA follows: TGTGCCAGCAGTGAATTAGGACAGAACTATGGCTACACCTTC.